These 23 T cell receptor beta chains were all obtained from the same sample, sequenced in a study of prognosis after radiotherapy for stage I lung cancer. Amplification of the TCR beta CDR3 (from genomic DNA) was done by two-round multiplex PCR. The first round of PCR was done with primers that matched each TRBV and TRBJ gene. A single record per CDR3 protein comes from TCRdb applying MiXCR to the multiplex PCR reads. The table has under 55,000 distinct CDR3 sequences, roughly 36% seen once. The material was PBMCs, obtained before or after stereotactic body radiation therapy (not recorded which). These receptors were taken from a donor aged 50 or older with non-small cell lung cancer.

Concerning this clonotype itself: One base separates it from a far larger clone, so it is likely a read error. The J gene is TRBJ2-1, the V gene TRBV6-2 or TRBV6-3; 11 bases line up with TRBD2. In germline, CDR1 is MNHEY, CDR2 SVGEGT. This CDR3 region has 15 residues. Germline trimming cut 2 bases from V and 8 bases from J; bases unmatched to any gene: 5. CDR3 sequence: CASSYPLAGDDEQFF. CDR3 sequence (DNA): TGTGCCAGCAGTTACCCACTAGCGGGAGACGATGAGCAGTTCTTC.

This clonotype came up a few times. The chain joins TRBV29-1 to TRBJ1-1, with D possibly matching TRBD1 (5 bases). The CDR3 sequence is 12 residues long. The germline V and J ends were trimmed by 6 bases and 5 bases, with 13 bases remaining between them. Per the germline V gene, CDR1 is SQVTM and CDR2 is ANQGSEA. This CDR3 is CSVLRGRTEAFF. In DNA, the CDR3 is TGCAGCGTCCTTCGGGGGAGGACTGAAGCTTTCTTT.

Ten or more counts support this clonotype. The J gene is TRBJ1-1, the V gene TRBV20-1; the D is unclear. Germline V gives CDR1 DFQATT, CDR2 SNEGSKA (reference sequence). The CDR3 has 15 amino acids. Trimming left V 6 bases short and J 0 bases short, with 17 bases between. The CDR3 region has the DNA TGCAGTGCCACCCCCCCGAAAATCATGAACACTGAAGCTTTCTTT. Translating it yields CSATPPKIMNTEAFF.

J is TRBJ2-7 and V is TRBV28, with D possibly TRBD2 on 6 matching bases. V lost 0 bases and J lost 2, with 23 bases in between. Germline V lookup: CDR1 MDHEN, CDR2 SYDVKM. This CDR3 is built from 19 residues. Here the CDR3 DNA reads TGTGCCAGCAGTTTATGGGAGGGTCGGGGGTGGACCAAAGCCTACGAGCAGTACTTC. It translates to CASSLWEGRGWTKAYEQYF.

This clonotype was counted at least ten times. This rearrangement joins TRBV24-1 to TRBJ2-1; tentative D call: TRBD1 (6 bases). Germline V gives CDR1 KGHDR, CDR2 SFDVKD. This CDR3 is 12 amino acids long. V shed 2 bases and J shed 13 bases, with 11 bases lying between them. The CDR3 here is CATSDYRDKQFF. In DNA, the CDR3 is TGTGCCACCAGTGATTACCGGGACAAACAGTTCTTC.

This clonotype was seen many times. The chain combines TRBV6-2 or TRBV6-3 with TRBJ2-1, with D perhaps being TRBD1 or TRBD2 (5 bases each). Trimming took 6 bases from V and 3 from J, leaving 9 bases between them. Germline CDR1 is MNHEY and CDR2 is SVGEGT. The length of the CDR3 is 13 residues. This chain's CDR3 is CASRTTGYNEQFF. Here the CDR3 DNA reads TGTGCCAGCAGGACTACAGGCTACAATGAGCAGTTCTTC.

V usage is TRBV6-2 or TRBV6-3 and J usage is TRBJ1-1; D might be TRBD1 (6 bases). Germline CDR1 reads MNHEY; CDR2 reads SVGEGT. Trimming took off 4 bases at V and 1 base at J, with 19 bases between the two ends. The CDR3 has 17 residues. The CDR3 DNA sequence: TGTGCCAGCAGTTCGTCAGGGGTTCGGGGGGGGAACACTGAAGCTTTCTTT. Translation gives CASSSSGVRGGNTEAFF.

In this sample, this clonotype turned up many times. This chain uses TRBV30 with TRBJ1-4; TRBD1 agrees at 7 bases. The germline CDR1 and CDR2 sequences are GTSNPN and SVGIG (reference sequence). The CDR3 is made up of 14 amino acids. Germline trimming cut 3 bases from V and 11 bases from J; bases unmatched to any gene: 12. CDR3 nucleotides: TGTGCCTGGAGGGGGACAGTCAAGCGAGGGAAACTGTTTTTT. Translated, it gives CAWRGTVKRGKLFF. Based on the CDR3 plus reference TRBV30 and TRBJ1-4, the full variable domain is SQTIHQWPATLVQPVGSPLSLECTVEGTSNPNLYWYRQAAGRGLQLLFYSVGIGQISSEVPQNLSASRPQDRQFILSSKKLLLSDSGFYLCAWRGTVKRGKLFFGSGTQLSVL.

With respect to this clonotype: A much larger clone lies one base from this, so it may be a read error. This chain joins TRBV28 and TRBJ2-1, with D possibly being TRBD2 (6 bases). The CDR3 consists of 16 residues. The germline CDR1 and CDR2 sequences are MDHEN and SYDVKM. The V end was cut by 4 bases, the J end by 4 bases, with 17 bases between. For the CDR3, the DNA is TGTGCCAGCAGTTCCCGCCGGGGGTATGAATACAATGAGCAGTTCTTC. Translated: CASSSRRGYEYNEQFF.

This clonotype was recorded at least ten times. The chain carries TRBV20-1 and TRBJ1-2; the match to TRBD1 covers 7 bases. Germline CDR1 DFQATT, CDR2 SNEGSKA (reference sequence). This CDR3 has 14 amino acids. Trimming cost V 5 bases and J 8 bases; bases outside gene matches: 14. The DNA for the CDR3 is TGCAGTGCTGGGGCTGACAGGGTTTCGCAGGGCTACACCTTC. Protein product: CSAGADRVSQGYTF.

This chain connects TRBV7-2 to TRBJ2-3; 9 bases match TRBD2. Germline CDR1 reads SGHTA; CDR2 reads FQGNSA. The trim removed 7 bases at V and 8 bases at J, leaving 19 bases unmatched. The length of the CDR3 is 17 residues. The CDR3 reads CASIYAGTSRRAGTQYF. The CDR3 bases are TGTGCCAGCATCTACGCCGGGACTAGCCGTAGGGCAGGTACGCAGTATTTT.

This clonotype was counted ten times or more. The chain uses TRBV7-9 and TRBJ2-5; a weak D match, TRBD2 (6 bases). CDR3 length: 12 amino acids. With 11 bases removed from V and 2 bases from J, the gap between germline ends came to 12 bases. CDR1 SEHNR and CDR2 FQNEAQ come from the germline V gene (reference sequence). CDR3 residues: CASREWQETQYF. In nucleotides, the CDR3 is TGTGCCTCCCGGGAGTGGCAAGAGACCCAGTACTTC.

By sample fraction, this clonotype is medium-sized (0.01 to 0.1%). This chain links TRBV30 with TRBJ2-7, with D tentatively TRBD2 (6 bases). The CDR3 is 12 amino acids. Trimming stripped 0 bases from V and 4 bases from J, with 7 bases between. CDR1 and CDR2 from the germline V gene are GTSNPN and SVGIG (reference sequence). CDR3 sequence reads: CAWSVRGYEQYF. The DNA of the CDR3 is TGTGCCTGGAGTGTACGGGGGTACGAGCAGTACTTC.

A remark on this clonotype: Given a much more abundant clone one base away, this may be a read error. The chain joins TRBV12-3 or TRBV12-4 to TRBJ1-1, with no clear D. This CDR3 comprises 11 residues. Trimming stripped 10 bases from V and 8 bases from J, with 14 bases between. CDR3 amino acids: CAISDVTEAFF. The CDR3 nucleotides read TGTGCCATCAGCGACGTTACAGAAGCTTTCTTT.

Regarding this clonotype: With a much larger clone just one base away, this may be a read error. CDR3 nucleotides: TGTGCCAGCAGCGACGACAGGCTGACTGAAGCTTTCTTT. This gives the protein CASSDDRLTEAFF. The V call is TRBV5-5, the J call TRBJ1-1, with TRBD1 as a possible D gene (6 bases). Germline V lookup: CDR1 SGHKS, CDR2 YYEKEE (reference sequence). The CDR3 sequence is 13 residues long. V lost 4 bases, J lost 5 bases, and 12 bases lay in between.

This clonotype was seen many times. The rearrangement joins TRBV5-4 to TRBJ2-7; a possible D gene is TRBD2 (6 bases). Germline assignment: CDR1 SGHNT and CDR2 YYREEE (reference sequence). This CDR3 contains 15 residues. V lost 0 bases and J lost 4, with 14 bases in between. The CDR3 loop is CASSLEVGRGYEQYF. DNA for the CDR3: TGTGCCAGCAGCTTGGAGGTCGGGAGAGGTTACGAGCAGTACTTC.

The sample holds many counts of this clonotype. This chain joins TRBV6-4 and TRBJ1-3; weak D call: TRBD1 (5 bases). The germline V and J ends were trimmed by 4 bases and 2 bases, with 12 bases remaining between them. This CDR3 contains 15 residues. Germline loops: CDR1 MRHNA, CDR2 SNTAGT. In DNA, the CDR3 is TGTGCCAGCAGTGCGGGCAGGGTGGCTGGAAACACCATATATTTT. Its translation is CASSAGRVAGNTIYF.

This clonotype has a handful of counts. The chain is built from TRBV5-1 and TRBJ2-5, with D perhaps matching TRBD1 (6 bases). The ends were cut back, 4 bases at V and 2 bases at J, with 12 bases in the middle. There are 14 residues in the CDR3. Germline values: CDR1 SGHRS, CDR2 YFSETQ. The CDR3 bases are TGCGCCAGCAGCAAAGGACAGCGGCAAGAGACCCAGTACTTC. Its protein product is CASSKGQRQETQYF.

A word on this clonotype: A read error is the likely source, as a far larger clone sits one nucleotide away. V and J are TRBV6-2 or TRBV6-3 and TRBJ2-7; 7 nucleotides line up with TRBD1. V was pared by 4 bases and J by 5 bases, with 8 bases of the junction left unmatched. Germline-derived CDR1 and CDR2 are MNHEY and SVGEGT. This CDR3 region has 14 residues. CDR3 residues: CASSFSGTVNEQYF. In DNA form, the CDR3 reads TGTGCCAGCAGTTTCTCCGGGACAGTTAACGAGCAGTACTTC.

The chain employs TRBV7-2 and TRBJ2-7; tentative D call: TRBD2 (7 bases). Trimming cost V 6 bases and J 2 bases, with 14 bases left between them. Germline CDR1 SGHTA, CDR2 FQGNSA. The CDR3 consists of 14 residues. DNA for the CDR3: TGTGCCAGCAGAAATAACGGGGGGCCCTACGAGCAGTACTTC. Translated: CASRNNGGPYEQYF.

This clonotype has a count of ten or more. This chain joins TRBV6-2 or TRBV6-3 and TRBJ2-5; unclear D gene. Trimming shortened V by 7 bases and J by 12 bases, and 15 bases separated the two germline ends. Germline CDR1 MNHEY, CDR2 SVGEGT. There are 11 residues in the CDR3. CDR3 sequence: CASIYSGAEYF. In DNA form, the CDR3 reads TGTGCCAGCATCTACTCCGGTGCCGAGTACTTC.

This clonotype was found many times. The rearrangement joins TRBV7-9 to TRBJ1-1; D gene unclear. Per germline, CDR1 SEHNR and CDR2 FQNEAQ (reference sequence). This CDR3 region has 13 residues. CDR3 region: CAAGSSGGTEAFF. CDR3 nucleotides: TGTGCAGCAGGTTCTTCGGGCGGAACTGAAGCTTTCTTT.

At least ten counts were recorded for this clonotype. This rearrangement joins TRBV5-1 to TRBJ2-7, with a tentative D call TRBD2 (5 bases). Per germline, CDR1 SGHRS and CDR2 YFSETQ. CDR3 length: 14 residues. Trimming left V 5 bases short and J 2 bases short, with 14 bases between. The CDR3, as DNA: TGCGCCAGCAGAAACGGAGCGGCGCCCTACGAGCAGTACTTC. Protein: CASRNGAAPYEQYF.